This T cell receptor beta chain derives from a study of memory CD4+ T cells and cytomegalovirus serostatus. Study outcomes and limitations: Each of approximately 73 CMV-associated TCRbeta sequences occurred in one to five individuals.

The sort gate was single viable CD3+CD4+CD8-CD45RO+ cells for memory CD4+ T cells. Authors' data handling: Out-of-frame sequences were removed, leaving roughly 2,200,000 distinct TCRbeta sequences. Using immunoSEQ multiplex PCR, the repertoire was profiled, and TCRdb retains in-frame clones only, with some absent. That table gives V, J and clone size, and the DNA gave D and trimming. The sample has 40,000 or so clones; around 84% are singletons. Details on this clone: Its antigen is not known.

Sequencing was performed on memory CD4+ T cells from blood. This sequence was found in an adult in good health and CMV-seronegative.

The CDR3 bases are TGCGCCAGCAGCCAAGTTGATATGGGGTTTATTCGTGAAAAACTGTTTTTT. Its translation: CASSQVDMGFIREKLFF. The genes are TRBV4-1 and TRBJ1-4; the D is unclear. Germline V gives CDR1 MGHRA, CDR2 YSYEKL. The CDR3 runs to 17 residues. The ends were cut back, 1 base at V and 7 bases at J, with 19 bases in the middle.